Following are 26 T cell receptor beta chains from one sample sequenced in a study of T cell repertoires in cytomegalovirus infection. TCRdb re-analysed the reads in MiXCR, keeping a single row per CDR3 protein. Among around 140,000 distinct CDR3 sequences listed, about 6.3% were seen once. Sequencing used PBMCs. All receptors derive from a human donor in good health (CMV status not recorded). Some clones in this sample may be carry-over from other donors' samples.

This clonotype was counted at least ten times. The chain employs TRBV28 and TRBJ1-1; D gene uncertain. This CDR3 has 13 residues. In germline, CDR1 is MDHEN, CDR2 SYDVKM. Trimming cost V 2 bases and J 4 bases, with 8 bases left between them. CDR3 nucleotide sequence: TGTGCCAGCAGTTTAGGACGGCTCACTGAAGCTTTCTTT. Residues: CASSLGRLTEAFF.

This clonotype has at least ten counts. V and J are TRBV7-3 and TRBJ2-1; the match to TRBD2 covers 11 bases. The V segment lost 5 bases and the J segment 9 bases; nucleotides outside the gene matches: 15. The CDR3 loop spans 17 amino acids. Germline V lookup: CDR1 SGHTA, CDR2 FQGTGA. Here the CDR3 DNA reads TGTGCCAGCAGCCCCTCGGGGGCTAGCGGGGGGAACGGTGAGCAGTTCTTC. It encodes CASSPSGASGGNGEQFF.

Ten or more counts support this clonotype. This chain links TRBV7-2 with TRBJ1-5, with a weak D call TRBD1 (5 bases). Trimming took 5 bases from V and 11 from J, leaving 16 bases between them. Germline-derived CDR1 and CDR2 are SGHTA and FQGNSA. CDR3 length equals 13 residues. CDR3 protein: CASSPRGSRTQHF. In DNA form, the CDR3 reads TGTGCCAGCAGCCCTCGGGGGAGCCGCACCCAGCATTTT.

This clonotype was picked up many times. The rearrangement uses TRBV7-2 and TRBJ1-2; perhaps TRBD1 as D (5 bases). The CDR3 loop spans 13 amino acids. V shed 4 bases and J shed 5 bases, with 11 bases lying between them. The germline gives CDR1 SGHTA, CDR2 FQGNSA. Here the CDR3 reads CASSSGGGYGYTF. The CDR3 nucleotides are TGTGCCAGCAGCTCGGGGGGGGGTTATGGCTACACCTTC.

This rearrangement joins TRBV19 to TRBJ2-3; TRBD1 might be the D (7 bases). The germline V gene encodes CDR1 LNHDA and CDR2 SQIVND (reference sequence). The CDR3 totals 16 residues. The V and J ends lost 4 bases and 0 bases respectively, with 14 bases between them. The CDR3 loop is CASSTTGGQSTDTQYF. CDR3 in DNA: TGTGCCAGTAGTACCACCGGGGGACAGAGCACAGATACGCAGTATTTT.

In its sample, this clonotype was seen many times. The rearrangement joins TRBV6-4 to TRBJ1-1, with 7 bases matching TRBD1. This CDR3 comprises 12 residues. J gave up 9 bases and V 2 bases, and 3 bases lay outside the gene matches. The germline V gene encodes CDR1 MRHNA and CDR2 SNTAGT. CDR3 sequence: CASSDGRGQAFF. The CDR3 region has the DNA TGTGCCAGCAGTGACGGGAGGGGGCAAGCTTTCTTT.

There are many counts of this clonotype. V gene TRBV12-3 or TRBV12-4 combines with J gene TRBJ1-1, with D possibly matching TRBD1 (6 bases). With 7 bases removed from V and 2 bases from J, the gap between germline ends came to 11 bases. This CDR3 comprises 13 residues. The CDR3 loop reads CASKGVLNTEAFF. In nucleotides, the CDR3 is TGTGCCAGCAAGGGGGTACTCAACACTGAAGCTTTCTTT.

Ten or more counts support this clonotype. The V call is TRBV25-1, the J call TRBJ1-1, with D possibly being TRBD1 (5 bases). Germline CDR1 and CDR2: MGHDK and SYGVNS. Trimming removed 7 bases at V and 5 bases at J, with 14 bases between. This CDR3 comprises 13 residues. This CDR3 reads CASMVSQGTEAFF. CDR3 in DNA: TGTGCCAGCATGGTAAGTCAGGGAACTGAAGCTTTCTTT.

This clonotype was detected only a few times. The V gene is TRBV18, the J gene TRBJ2-5, with TRBD1 as a possible D gene (5 bases). CDR3 length equals 18 residues. CDR1 and CDR2 from the germline V gene are KGHSH and LQKENI. Trimming removed 1 base from V and 7 bases from J, with 25 bases in between. This CDR3 reads CASSPRQRQGSSVGTQYF. The DNA of the CDR3 is TGTGCCAGCTCACCACGTCAACGGCAGGGTAGTAGTGTGGGGACCCAGTACTTC.

This clonotype was seen at least ten times. The rearrangement uses TRBV7-2 and TRBJ2-1, with D perhaps being TRBD1 or TRBD2 (5 bases each). Germline lookup yields CDR1 SGHTA and CDR2 FQGNSA. This CDR3 has 13 residues. Deletions cut 8 bases from V and 8 bases from J, with 16 bases between. DNA of the CDR3: TGTGCCAGCCGCAGGGAGTACGGGGATGAGCAGTTCTTC. This codes for CASRREYGDEQFF.

This clonotype has only a few counts. V and J are TRBV19 and TRBJ1-2; D is ambiguous. V was cut by 4 bases and J by 5 bases, with 11 bases left in between. CDR3 length: 13 amino acids. Germline CDR1 LNHDA, CDR2 SQIVND (reference sequence). The CDR3 DNA reads TGTGCCAGTAGTACCGAGGAAACTTATGGCTACACCTTC. Translating it yields CASSTEETYGYTF.

This rearrangement joins TRBV9 to TRBJ1-1; D not resolved. The CDR3 covers 12 residues. V was clipped by 4 bases and J by 2 bases, with 6 bases between them. Germline lookup yields CDR1 SGDLS and CDR2 YYNGEE. The CDR3: CASSRDNTEAFF. DNA for the CDR3: TGTGCCAGCAGCCGTGATAACACTGAAGCTTTCTTT.

This clonotype was recorded at least ten times. The chain carries TRBV6-6 and TRBJ2-1; 11 bases fit TRBD2. From germline, CDR1 is MNHNY and CDR2 SVGAGI (reference sequence). The CDR3 extends over 18 amino acids. With 2 bases clipped from V and 3 bases from J, the junction kept 9 bases outside the gene matches. In DNA form, the CDR3 reads TGTGCCAGCAGTTACCCCCATAGCGGGGGGGAGAGCTACAATGAGCAGTTCTTC. It encodes CASSYPHSGGESYNEQFF.

In this sample, this clonotype turned up many times. This chain uses TRBV28 with TRBJ2-7; 12 bases map to TRBD2. The CDR3 spans 16 residues. Germline lookup yields CDR1 MDHEN and CDR2 SYDVKM. The J segment lost 3 bases and the V segment lost 5 bases, leaving 8 bases of the junction unmatched. CDR3 bases: TGTGCCAGCAGTATCCTAGCGGGGGGGCCTTACTACGAGCAGTACTTC. This translates into CASSILAGGPYYEQYF.

This clonotype was found many times. This chain connects TRBV7-2 to TRBJ2-1; 13 nucleotides agree with TRBD2. The length of the CDR3 is 14 residues. The trim removed 4 bases at V and 14 bases at J, leaving 8 bases unmatched. The germline V gene encodes CDR1 SGHTA and CDR2 FQGNSA. The CDR3 protein is CASSSRTSGGREFF. CDR3 coding DNA: TGTGCCAGCAGCTCTCGGACTAGCGGGGGAAGGGAGTTCTTC.

This clonotype was observed at least ten times. The CDR3 region is CSARGHIEDQPQHF. The CDR3 DNA reads as TGCAGTGCTAGGGGACATATAGAGGATCAGCCCCAGCATTTT. The J gene is TRBJ1-5, the V gene TRBV20-1; perhaps TRBD1 as D (6 bases). Deletions cut 3 bases from V and 5 bases from J, with 14 bases between. The CDR3 runs 14 residues. Germline-derived CDR1 and CDR2 are DFQATT and SNEGSKA (reference sequence).

This clonotype was counted only a few times. The gene calls are TRBV19 and TRBJ2-7; TRBD1 might be the D (6 bases). The length of the CDR3 is 13 residues. Trimming pared 3 bases from V and 1 base from J, leaving 7 bases between. Germline loops: CDR1 LNHDA, CDR2 SQIVND (reference sequence). The chain's CDR3 is CASSIQGSYEQYF. DNA of the CDR3: TGTGCCAGTAGTATTCAGGGGTCCTACGAGCAGTACTTC.

This clonotype was seen more than once but under ten times. The chain combines TRBV15 with TRBJ1-5; no clear D gene. The CDR3 runs to 10 residues. Germline V CDR1 and CDR2: LNHNV, YYDKDF (reference sequence). Trimming stripped 9 bases from V and 9 bases from J, with 9 bases between. CDR3 amino acids: CATPRGPQHF. DNA of the CDR3: TGTGCCACTCCCCGGGGGCCCCAGCATTTT.

This clonotype was observed many times. CDR3 DNA sequence: TGTGCCAGCAGCTTAGCTGGGACAGAGAACACCGGGGAGCTGTTTTTT. Its protein is CASSLAGTENTGELFF. The chain uses TRBV7-6 and TRBJ2-2, with TRBD1 identical over 7 bases. V lost 0 bases, J lost 1 base, and 2 bases stayed unmatched. The CDR3 consists of 16 residues. CDR1 SGHVS and CDR2 FNYEAQ come from the germline V gene.

At least ten counts were recorded for this clonotype. The chain recombines TRBV7-2 with TRBJ2-5; either TRBD1 or TRBD2 may fit D (5 bases each). Trimming took 5 bases from V and 5 from J, leaving 12 bases between them. The CDR3 totals 13 residues. Looked up from germline, CDR1 is SGHTA and CDR2 is FQGNSA. The CDR3 is CASSRDPGETQYF. The CDR3 DNA follows: TGTGCCAGCAGCCGGGACCCGGGGGAGACCCAGTACTTC.

This clonotype was counted ten times or more. The chain employs TRBV6-1 and TRBJ2-5, with 11 bases that match TRBD2. The CDR3 sequence is 16 residues long. The J segment lost 6 bases and the V segment lost 5 bases, leaving 11 bases of the junction unmatched. Germline V lookup: CDR1 MNHNS, CDR2 SASEGT. CDR3 in amino acids: CASSKGSSGGWQTQYF. The CDR3 nucleotides read TGTGCCAGCAGTAAAGGGTCTAGCGGGGGGTGGCAGACCCAGTACTTC.

This clonotype was seen more than once but under ten times. This rearrangement joins TRBV2 to TRBJ1-2; TRBD1 is a possible D gene (6 bases). CDR1 is SNHLY and CDR2 is FYNNEI in the germline V gene. This CDR3 contains 13 residues. V shed 3 bases and J shed 8 bases, with 13 bases lying between them. The CDR3 nucleotides are TGTGCCAGCAGTGACAACAGGGTGGGCGGCTACACCTTC. It encodes CASSDNRVGGYTF.

This clonotype has ten or more counts. The chain recombines TRBV18 with TRBJ1-2; D unresolved. V gave up 2 bases and J gave up 3 bases, with 16 bases separating them. The CDR3 spans 16 residues. CDR1 is KGHSH, CDR2 LQKENI, per germline. The CDR3 is CASSPFGPGPDYGYTF. The CDR3 nucleotides are TGTGCCAGCTCACCATTCGGTCCGGGCCCCGACTATGGCTACACCTTC. Full variable domain (outside the CDR3, taken from reference TRBV18 and TRBJ1-2): NAGVMQNPRHLVRRRGQEARLRCSPMKGHSHVYWYRQLPEEGLKFMVYLQKENIIDESGMPKERFSAEFPKEGPSILRIQQVVRGDSAAYFCASSPFGPGPDYGYTFGSGTRLTVV.

This clonotype was seen many times. The genes are TRBV7-2 and TRBJ2-1; TRBD1 or TRBD2 may be the D gene (5 bases each). The CDR3 covers 16 residues. V was cut by 4 bases and J by 3 bases, with 16 bases left in between. Germline lookup yields CDR1 SGHTA and CDR2 FQGNSA. As DNA, the CDR3 is TGTGCCAGCAGCTCCGAGGGGACGGCTATCTACAATGAGCAGTTCTTC. This sequence encodes CASSSEGTAIYNEQFF.

The V and J genes are TRBV4-3 and TRBJ1-4; no clear D gene. The CDR3 length is 15 residues. The V and J ends lost 0 bases and 5 bases respectively, with 10 bases between them. The germline V gene has CDR1 LGHNA and CDR2 YSLEER. The CDR3 reads CASSQDARENEKLFF. In nucleotides, the CDR3 is TGCGCCAGCAGCCAAGATGCCCGGGAGAATGAAAAACTGTTTTTT.

This clonotype has at least ten counts. The V gene is TRBV28, the J gene TRBJ1-5; no definite D call. The germline V gene encodes CDR1 MDHEN and CDR2 SYDVKM. V lost 3 bases and J 2 bases, leaving 11 bases between the germline ends. The CDR3 extends over 15 amino acids. For the CDR3, the DNA is TGTGCCAGCAGTTTCCCTGCGGTGGGCAATCAGCCCCAGCATTTT. It codes for CASSFPAVGNQPQHF.